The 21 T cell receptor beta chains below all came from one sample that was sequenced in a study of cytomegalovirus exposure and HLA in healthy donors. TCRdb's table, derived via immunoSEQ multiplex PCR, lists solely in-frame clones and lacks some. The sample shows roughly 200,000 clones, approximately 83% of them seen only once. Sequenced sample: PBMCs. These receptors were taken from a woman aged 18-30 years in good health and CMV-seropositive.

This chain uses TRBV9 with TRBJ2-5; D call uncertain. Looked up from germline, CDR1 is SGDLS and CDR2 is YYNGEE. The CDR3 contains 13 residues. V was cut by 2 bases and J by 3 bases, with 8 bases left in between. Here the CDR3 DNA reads TGTGCCAGCAGCGTGGCTTTCGAAGAGACCCAGTACTTC. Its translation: CASSVAFEETQYF.

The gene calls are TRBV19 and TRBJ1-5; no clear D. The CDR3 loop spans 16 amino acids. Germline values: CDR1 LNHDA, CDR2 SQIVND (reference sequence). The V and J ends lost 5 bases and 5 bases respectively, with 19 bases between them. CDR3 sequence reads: CASSPPDFWFDQPQHF. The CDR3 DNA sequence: TGTGCCAGTAGTCCCCCGGACTTCTGGTTCGATCAGCCCCAGCATTTT.

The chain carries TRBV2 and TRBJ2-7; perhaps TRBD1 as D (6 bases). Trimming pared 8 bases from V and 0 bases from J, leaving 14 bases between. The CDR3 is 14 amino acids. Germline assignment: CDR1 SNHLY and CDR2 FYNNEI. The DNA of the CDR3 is TGTGCCAGCTTACAGGGTCGAGACTCCTACGAGCAGTACTTC. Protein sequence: CASLQGRDSYEQYF. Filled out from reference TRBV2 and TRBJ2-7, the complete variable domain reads EPEVTQTPSHQVTQMGQEVILRCVPISNHLYFYWYRQILGQKVEFLVSFYNNEISEKSEIFDDQFSVERPDGSNFTLKIRSTKLEDSAMYFCASLQGRDSYEQYFGPGTRLTVT.

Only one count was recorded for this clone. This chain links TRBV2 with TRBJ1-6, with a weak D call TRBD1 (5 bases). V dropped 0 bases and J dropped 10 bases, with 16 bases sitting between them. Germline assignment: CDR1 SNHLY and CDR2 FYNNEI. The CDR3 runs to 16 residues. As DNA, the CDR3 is TGTGCCAGCAGTGAAGCGCTTGGAGGGACCAAATCACCCCTCCACTTT. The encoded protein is CASSEALGGTKSPLHF. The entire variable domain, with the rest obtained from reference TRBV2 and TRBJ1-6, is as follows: EPEVTQTPSHQVTQMGQEVILRCVPISNHLYFYWYRQILGQKVEFLVSFYNNEISEKSEIFDDQFSVERPDGSNFTLKIRSTKLEDSAMYFCASSEALGGTKSPLHFGNGTRLTVT.

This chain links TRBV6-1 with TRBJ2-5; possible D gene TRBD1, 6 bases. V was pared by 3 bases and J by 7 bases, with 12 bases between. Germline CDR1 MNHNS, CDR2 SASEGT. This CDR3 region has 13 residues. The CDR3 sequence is CASSDYRVATQYF. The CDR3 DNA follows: TGTGCCAGCAGTGACTACAGGGTGGCGACCCAGTACTTC.

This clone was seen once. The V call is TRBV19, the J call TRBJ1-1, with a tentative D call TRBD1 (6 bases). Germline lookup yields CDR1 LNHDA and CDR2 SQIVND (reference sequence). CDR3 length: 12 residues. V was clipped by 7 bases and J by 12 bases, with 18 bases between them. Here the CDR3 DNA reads TGTGCCAGTACCGCAGGGGACCAGCTGACTTTCTTT. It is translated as CASTAGDQLTFF. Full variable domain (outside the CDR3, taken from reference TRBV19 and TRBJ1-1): DGGITQSPKYLFRKEGQNVTLSCEQNLNHDAMYWYRQDPGQGLRLIYYSQIVNDFQKGDIAEGYSVSREKKESFPLTVTSAQKNPTAFYLCASTAGDQLTFFGQGTRLTVV.

The CDR3 DNA reads TGTGCCAGCAGCTTAGACGCAGGGACTAACTATGGCTACACCTTC. Residues: CASSLDAGTNYGYTF. The chain links TRBV7-9 to TRBJ1-2, with D perhaps matching TRBD1 (5 bases). Germline V gene sequence: CDR1 SEHNR, CDR2 FQNEAQ (reference sequence). The CDR3 is made up of 15 amino acids. V lost 1 base and J lost 0, with 9 bases in between.

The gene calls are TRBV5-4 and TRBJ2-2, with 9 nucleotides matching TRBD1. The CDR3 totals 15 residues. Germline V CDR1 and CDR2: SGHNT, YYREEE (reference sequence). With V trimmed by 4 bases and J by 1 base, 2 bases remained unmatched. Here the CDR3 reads CASSPGQGNTGELFF. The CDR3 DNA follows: TGTGCCAGCAGCCCGGGACAGGGGAACACCGGGGAGCTGTTTTTT.

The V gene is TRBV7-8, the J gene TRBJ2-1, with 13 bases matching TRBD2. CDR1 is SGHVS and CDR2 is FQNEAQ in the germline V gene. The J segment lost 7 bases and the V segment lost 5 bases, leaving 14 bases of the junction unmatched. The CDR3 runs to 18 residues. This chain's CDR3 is CASSALAGGRVVENEQFF. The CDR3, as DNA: TGTGCCAGCAGCGCACTAGCGGGGGGGCGGGTGGTGGAAAATGAGCAGTTCTTC.

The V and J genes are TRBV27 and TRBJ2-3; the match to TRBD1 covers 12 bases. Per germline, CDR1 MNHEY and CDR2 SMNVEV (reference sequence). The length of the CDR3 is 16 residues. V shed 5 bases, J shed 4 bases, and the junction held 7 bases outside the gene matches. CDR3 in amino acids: CASSRGGQGAADTQYF. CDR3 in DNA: TGTGCCAGCAGTAGGGGGGGACAGGGGGCTGCAGATACGCAGTATTTT.

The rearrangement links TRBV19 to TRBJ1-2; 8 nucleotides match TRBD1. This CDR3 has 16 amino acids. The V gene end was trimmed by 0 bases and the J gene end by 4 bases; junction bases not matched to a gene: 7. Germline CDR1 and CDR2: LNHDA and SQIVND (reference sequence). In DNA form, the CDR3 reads TGTGCCAGTAGTATAGATCTACAGGGGGTCGGCTATGGCTACACCTTC. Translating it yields CASSIDLQGVGYGYTF.

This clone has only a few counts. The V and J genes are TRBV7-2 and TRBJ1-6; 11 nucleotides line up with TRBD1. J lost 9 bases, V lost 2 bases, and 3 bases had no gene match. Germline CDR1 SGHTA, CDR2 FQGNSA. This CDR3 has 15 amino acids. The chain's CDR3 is CASSLPGQGASPLHF. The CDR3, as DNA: TGTGCCAGCAGCTTACCAGGACAGGGGGCTTCACCCCTCCACTTT.

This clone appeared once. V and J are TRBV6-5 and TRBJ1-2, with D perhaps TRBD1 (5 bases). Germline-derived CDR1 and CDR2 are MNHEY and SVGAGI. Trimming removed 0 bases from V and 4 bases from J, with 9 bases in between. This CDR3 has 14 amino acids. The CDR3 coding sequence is TGTGCCAGCAGTTACTCGTCGGGGGTCTATGGCTACACCTTC. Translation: CASSYSSGVYGYTF.

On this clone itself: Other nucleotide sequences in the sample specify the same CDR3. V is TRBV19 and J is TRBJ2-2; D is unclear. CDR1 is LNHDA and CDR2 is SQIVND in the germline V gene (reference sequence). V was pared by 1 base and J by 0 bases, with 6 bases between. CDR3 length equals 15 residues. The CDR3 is CASSIGRPNTGELFF. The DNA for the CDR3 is TGTGCCAGTAGTATAGGTCGTCCGAACACCGGGGAGCTGTTTTTT.

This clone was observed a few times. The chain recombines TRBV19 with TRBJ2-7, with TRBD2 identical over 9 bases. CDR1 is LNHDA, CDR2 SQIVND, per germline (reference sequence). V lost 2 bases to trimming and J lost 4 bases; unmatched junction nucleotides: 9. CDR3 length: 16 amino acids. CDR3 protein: CASSISPASGTYEQYF. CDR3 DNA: TGTGCCAGTAGTATATCTCCGGCTAGCGGGACGTACGAGCAGTACTTC.

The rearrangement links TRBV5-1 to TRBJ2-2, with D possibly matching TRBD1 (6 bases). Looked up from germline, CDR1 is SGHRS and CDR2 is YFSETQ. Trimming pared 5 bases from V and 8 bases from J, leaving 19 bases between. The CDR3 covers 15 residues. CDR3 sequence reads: CASSQVGTSGGELFF. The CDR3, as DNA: TGCGCCAGCAGTCAAGTCGGGACAAGCGGTGGGGAGCTGTTTTTT.

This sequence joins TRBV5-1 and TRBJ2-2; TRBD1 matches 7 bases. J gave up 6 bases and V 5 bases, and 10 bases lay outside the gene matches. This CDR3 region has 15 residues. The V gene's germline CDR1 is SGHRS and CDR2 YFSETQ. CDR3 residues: CASSLRQGWSGELFF. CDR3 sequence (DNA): TGCGCCAGCAGTTTGCGACAGGGCTGGTCCGGGGAGCTGTTTTTT.

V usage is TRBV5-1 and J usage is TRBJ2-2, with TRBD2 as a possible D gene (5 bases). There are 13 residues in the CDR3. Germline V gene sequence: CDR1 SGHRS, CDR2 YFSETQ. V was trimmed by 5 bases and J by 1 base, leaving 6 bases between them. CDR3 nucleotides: TGCGCCAGCAGTCGGGAGAACACCGGGGAGCTGTTTTTT. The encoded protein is CASSRENTGELFF.

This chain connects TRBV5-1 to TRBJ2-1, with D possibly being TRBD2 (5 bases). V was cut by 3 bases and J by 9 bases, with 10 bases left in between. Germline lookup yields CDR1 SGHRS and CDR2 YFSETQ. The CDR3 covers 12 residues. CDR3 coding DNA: TGCGCCAGCAGCTCCGAGGGTATTGAGCAGTTCTTC. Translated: CASSSEGIEQFF.

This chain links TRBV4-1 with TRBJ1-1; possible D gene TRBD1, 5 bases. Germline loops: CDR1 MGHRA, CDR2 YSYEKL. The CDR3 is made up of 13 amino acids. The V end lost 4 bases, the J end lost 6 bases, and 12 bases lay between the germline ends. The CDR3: CASSPGGGAEAFF. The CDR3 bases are TGCGCCAGCAGCCCAGGCGGGGGGGCTGAAGCTTTCTTT.

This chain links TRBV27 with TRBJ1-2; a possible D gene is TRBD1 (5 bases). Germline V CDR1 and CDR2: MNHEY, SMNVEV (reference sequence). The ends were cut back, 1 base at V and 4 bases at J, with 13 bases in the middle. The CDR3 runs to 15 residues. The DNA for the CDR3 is TGTGCCAGCAGTTTATTGGGGGAGGGAACCTATGGCTACACCTTC. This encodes CASSLLGEGTYGYTF.